This T cell receptor beta chain is from a study of T cell repertoires in cytomegalovirus infection. Study details: Both CMV infection and a matching HLA type were indicated by public TCR beta signatures.

TCRdb recomputed calls from the reads with MiXCR, one row per CDR3 protein. The repertoire holds about 530,000 distinct CDR3 sequences, with roughly 29% as singletons. In this sample, this clonotype turned up a few times. The antigen is not known. CDR3 length: 15 residues. V dropped 5 bases and J dropped 5; count of bases not matched to a gene: 9. Looked up from germline, CDR1 is MNHEY and CDR2 is SMNVEV (reference sequence). General observations from the study: Ex vivo, HLA-C-restricted CMV-specific TCR beta clonotypes prevailed over the rest of the response.

This clonotype was obtained from a human donor in good health (CMV status not recorded). Some clones in this sample may be carry-over from other donors' samples. The J gene is TRBJ2-5, the V gene TRBV27; 9 bases are shared with TRBD2. The sample comprised PBMCs. CDR3 sequence: CASSKPGLARETQYF. CDR3 DNA: TGTGCCAGCAGTAAACCGGGACTAGCCAGGGAGACCCAGTACTTC.